The 8 T cell receptor beta chains below were found in one sample sequenced in a study of cytomegalovirus exposure and HLA in healthy donors. The data were produced by immunoSEQ multiplex PCR, yet TCRdb's version contains in-frame clones alone and is incomplete. This sample has about 200,000 clones, with about 81% found just once. The sample consisted of PBMCs. Every receptor here comes from a woman between 25 and 40 years old in good health and CMV-seronegative.

The chain employs TRBV7-6 and TRBJ2-7, with D uncertain. Germline V lookup: CDR1 SGHVS, CDR2 FNYEAQ. This CDR3 comprises 13 residues. V was trimmed by 2 bases and J by 2 bases, leaving 7 bases between them. Written as DNA, the CDR3 is TGTGCCAGCAGCTTATTAGATCCCTACGAGCAGTACTTC. The encoded protein is CASSLLDPYEQYF.

V and J are TRBV28 and TRBJ1-4; D possibly corresponds to TRBD1 (6 bases). This CDR3 spans 12 amino acids. Per the germline V gene, CDR1 is MDHEN and CDR2 is SYDVKM. The CDR3, as DNA: TGTGGGACTGGACAGTTTAATGAAAAACTGTTTTTT. Protein sequence: CGTGQFNEKLFF.

This chain uses TRBV19 with TRBJ2-3; 7 bases are shared with TRBD2. J gave up 6 bases and V 9 bases, and 9 bases lay outside the gene matches. Germline V CDR1 and CDR2: LNHDA, SQIVND (reference sequence). This CDR3 has 13 amino acids. The CDR3 region is CASRALASDTQYF. Here the CDR3 DNA reads TGTGCCAGCCGGGCACTAGCGTCGGATACGCAGTATTTT.

The rearrangement uses TRBV9 and TRBJ2-1, with D possibly matching TRBD2 (5 bases). The CDR3 loop spans 15 amino acids. The V gene's germline CDR1 is SGDLS and CDR2 YYNGEE. Trimming took 3 bases from V and 6 from J, leaving 16 bases between them. The CDR3: CASSAPGSHINEQFF. The CDR3 DNA reads as TGTGCCAGCAGCGCACCGGGATCTCATATCAATGAGCAGTTCTTC.

V gene TRBV23-1 combines with J gene TRBJ2-7; 8 bases match TRBD1. TRBV23-1 is filed as an ORF, its function uncertain. The CDR3 extends over 15 amino acids. V lost 3 bases to trimming and J lost 0 bases; unmatched junction nucleotides: 4. The CDR3 is CASSQKDRGSYEQYF. In nucleotides, the CDR3 is TGCGCCAGCAGTCAGAAAGACAGGGGCTCCTACGAGCAGTACTTC.

This chain links TRBV9 with TRBJ1-5, with a possible D match to TRBD1 (6 bases). V lost 4 bases to trimming and J lost 3 bases, with 14 bases between them. This CDR3 is built from 15 residues. CDR1 SGDLS and CDR2 YYNGEE come from the germline V gene. CDR3 bases: TGTGCCAGCAGCCGCCTCCAGGGGCTCAATCAGCCCCAGCATTTT. This gives the protein CASSRLQGLNQPQHF.

The chain recombines TRBV6-5 with TRBJ2-7; 11 positions match TRBD2. This CDR3 region has 16 residues. Germline CDR1 reads MNHEY; CDR2 reads SVGAGI. J lost 5 bases, V lost 0 bases, and 6 bases had no gene match. CDR3 DNA: TGTGCCAGCAGTTACTCCACCGCTAGCGGGGGGCACGAGCAGTACTTC. This translates into CASSYSTASGGHEQYF.

This rearrangement joins TRBV7-8 to TRBJ1-2; 9 bases map to TRBD1. V was pared by 5 bases and J by 3 bases, with 7 bases of the junction left unmatched. The length of the CDR3 is 15 residues. Germline loops: CDR1 SGHVS, CDR2 FQNEAQ. For the CDR3, the DNA is TGTGCCAGCAGCAAAACGAGGACAGGGGACTATGGCTACACCTTC. Its translation: CASSKTRTGDYGYTF.